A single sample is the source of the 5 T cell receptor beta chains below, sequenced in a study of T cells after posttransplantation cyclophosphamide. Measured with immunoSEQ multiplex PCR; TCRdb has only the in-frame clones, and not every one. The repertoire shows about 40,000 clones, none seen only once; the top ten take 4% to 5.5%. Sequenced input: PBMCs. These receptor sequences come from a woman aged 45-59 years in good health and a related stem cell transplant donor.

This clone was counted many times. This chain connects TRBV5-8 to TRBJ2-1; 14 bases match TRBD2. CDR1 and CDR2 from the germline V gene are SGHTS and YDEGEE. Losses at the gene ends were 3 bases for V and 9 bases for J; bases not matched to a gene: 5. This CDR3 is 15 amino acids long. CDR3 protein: CASSSTSGGAREQFF. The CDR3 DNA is TGTGCCAGCAGCTCGACTAGCGGGGGGGCGCGTGAGCAGTTCTTC.

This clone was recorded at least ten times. The CDR3 bases are TGTGCCAGCAGCCCCCAATCCAGGTCAGATACGCAGTATTTT. This codes for CASSPQSRSDTQYF. The rearrangement joins TRBV6-6 to TRBJ2-3; no clear D. Germline V lookup: CDR1 MNHNY, CDR2 SVGAGI (reference sequence). Trimming removed 6 bases from V and 4 bases from J, with 14 bases in between. This CDR3 is 14 amino acids long.

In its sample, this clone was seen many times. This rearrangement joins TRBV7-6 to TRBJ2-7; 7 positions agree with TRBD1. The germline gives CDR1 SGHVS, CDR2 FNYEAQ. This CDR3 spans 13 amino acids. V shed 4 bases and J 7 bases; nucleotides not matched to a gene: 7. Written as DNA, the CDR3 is TGTGCCAGCAGCTCCTCGACAGGGAGAGAGCAGTACTTC. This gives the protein CASSSSTGREQYF.

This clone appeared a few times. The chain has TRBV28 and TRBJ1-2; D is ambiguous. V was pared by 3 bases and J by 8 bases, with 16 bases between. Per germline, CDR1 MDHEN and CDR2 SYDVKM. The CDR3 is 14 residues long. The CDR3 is CASSFSTAGMGYTF. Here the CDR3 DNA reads TGTGCCAGCAGTTTCAGTACCGCGGGGATGGGCTACACCTTC.

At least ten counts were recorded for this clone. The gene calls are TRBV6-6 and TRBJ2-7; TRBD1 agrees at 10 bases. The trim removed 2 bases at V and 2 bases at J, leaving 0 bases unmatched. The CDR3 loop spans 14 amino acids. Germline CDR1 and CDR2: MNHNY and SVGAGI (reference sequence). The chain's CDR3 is CASSYGTGAYEQYF. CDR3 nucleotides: TGTGCCAGCAGTTACGGGACAGGGGCCTACGAGCAGTACTTC.